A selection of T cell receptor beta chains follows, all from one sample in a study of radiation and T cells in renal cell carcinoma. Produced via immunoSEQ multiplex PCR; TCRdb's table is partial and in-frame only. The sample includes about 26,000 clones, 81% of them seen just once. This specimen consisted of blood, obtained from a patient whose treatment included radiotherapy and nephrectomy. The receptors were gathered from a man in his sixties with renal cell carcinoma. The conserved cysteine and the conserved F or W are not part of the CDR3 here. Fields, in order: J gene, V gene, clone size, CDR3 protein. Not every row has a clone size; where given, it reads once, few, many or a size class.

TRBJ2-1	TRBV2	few	ASSERNPSYNEQF
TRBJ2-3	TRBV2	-	ASTLAASTDTQY
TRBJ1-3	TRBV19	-	ASPPSGTIY
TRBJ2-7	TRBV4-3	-	ASSQTWDTYYEQY
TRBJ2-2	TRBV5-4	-	ASSSEVANTGELF
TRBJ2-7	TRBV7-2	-	ASSYLAGRYEQY
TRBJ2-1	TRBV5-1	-	ASSYVGTSGYNEQF
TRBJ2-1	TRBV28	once	ASSFGTSGMNEQF
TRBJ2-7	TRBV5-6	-	ASSLGQGVRGQY
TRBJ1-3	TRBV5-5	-	ASSPRPGQGNTIY
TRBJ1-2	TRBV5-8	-	ASSRATGYT
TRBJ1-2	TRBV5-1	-	ASSSPGQGKEHGYT
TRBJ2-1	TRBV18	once	ASSPGVSSYNEQF
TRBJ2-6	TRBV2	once	ASKAQGTGANVLT
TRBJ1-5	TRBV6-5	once	ASSKTGLSNQPQH
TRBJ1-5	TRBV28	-	ASTSGQGNQPQH
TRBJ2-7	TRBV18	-	ASSPGLEGTYEQY
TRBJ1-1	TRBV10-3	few	AISESGTTNTEAF
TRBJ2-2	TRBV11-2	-	ASSLAGELF
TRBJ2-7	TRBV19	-	ASSQWRGANEQY
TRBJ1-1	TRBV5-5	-	ASSLDGEAF
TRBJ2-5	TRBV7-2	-	ASSSPLGETQY
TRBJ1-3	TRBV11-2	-	ASSLVTTGSGNTIY
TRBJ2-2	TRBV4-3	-	ASSTYTGELF
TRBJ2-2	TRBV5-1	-	ASSWDRGTSGELF
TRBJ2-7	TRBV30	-	AWKIGGRKAYEQY
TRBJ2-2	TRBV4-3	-	ASSQVILRQGAPGELF
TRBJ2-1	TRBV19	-	ASSIWRGGEQF
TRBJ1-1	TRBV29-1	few	STHGRDRVNTEAF
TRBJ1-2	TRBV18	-	ASSPDSNYGYT
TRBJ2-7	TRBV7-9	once	ASSPARNEQY
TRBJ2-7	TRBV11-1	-	ASSLARAGGRYEQY
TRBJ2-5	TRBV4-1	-	ASSQLTGQVTQY
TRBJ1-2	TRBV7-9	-	ASSARTGQTNYGYT
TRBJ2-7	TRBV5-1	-	ASSFGGYEQY
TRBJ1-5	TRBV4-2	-	ASSSGQAGDQPQH
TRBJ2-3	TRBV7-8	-	ASSLEGARTIILQY
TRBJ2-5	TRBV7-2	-	ASSLWDFETQY
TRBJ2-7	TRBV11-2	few	ASSRTGAEQY
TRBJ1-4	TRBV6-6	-	ASGEQGAGEKLF
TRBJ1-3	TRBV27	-	ASSLSGVGNTIY
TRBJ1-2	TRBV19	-	AVSRKGEGNYGYT
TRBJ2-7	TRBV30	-	AWNGQNYEQY
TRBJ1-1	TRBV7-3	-	ASRAGGSATEAF
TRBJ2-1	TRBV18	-	ASSPARGRSYNEQF
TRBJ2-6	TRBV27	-	ASSLLGQESNVLT
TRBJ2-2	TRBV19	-	ASTGDIRELF
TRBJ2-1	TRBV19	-	ASSRVSVDNEQF
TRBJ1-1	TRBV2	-	ASRAPGDGTEAF
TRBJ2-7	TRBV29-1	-	SVVGGYFYEQY
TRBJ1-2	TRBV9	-	ASSATTGGYGYT
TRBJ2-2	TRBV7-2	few	ASSDRVPGELF
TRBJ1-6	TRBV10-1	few	AIETAPVSRSLH